This T cell receptor beta chain was captured in a study of Ad26.COV2.S vaccination and SARS-CoV-2 variants. In the study overall: Ad26.COV2.S given intramuscularly, once or twice 56 days apart.

The table came from immunoSEQ multiplex PCR; TCRdb's copy has only in-frame clones and leaves some out. The sample lists 440,000 or so clones, roughly 87% occurring once. The length of the CDR3 is 13 residues. V lost 0 bases and J lost 6; bases outside the gene matches: 2. Germline V gene sequence: CDR1 SGDLS, CDR2 YYNGEE. Study-wide points: Participants given vaccine showed non-spike TCR breadth similar to that of placebo recipients.

Treatment given: approximately 18 received Ad26.COV2.S at low or high dose, single or two shots; five or six received placebo; per-sample allocation not given. Sampling happened 63 days after the first vaccine or placebo injection. The vaccine delivered Wuhan-strain SARS-CoV-2 spike through an Ad26 vector. In its sample, this clone was seen once. Its antigen is not identified. The sequence derives from a person between 18 and 60 years old who received the Ad26.COV2.S COVID-19 vaccine or a placebo. The chain joins TRBV9 to TRBJ1-1; the match to TRBD1 covers 7 bases. Sequencing used peripheral blood, obtained in a trial of Ad26.COV2.S vaccine versus placebo. Here the CDR3 reads CASSVGQGPEAFF. CDR3 DNA sequence: TGTGCCAGCAGCGTAGGACAGGGCCCTGAAGCTTTCTTT.